One sample yielded the 21 T cell receptor beta chains listed below, sequenced in a study of T-cell memory formation after mild COVID-19. MiXCR, applied by TCRdb to the 5' RACE reads, yields one record per CDR3 protein. The table records roughly 35,000 distinct CDR3 sequences, 21% of them present only once. Input material: PBMCs or a T cell subset sorted from them (not recorded which). The source of these receptors is an adult who had mild COVID-19 (a few samples of this study predate the infection). Cell type and time point are not known.

J is TRBJ1-2 and V is TRBV29-1; D not certain. This CDR3 has 12 amino acids. The germline V and J ends were trimmed by 3 bases and 3 bases, with 8 bases remaining between them. In germline, CDR1 is SQVTM, CDR2 ANQGSEA. CDR3 sequence: CSVEDSDYGYTF. The CDR3 coding sequence is TGCAGCGTTGAGGATAGTGACTATGGCTACACCTTC.

This clonotype was counted many times. The conserved final phenylalanine or tryptophan is absent from the CDR3, which likely points to a read error. The DNA is left out, because the CDR3 cannot be placed on it with certainty; the CDR3 is given as TCRdb lists it. The chain carries TRBV29-1 and TRBJ2-7; TRBD2 is taken as the D call from the table, unchecked against the DNA. The CDR3 is made up of 13 amino acids, end residues included. From germline, CDR1 is SQVTM and CDR2 ANQGSEA. The CDR3 loop reads CSALFPGLATLSL.

CDR3 coding DNA: TGTGCCAGCAGCTTAGGGCTAGCGGGGGGACAAGAGACCCAGTACTTC. It yields the protein CASSLGLAGGQETQYF. The rearrangement joins TRBV11-2 to TRBJ2-5, with TRBD2 matching 11 bases. Germline V gene lookup returns CDR1 SGHAT and CDR2 FQNNGV. CDR3 length: 16 amino acids. With V trimmed by 1 base and J by 2 bases, 3 bases remained unmatched.

Ten or more counts support this clonotype. The CDR3 spells CASERLAGVYEQYF. CDR3 in DNA: TGTGCCTCTGAACGACTAGCGGGAGTCTACGAGCAGTACTTC. The rearrangement joins TRBV30 to TRBJ2-7, with TRBD2 identical over 12 bases. Germline CDR1 is GTSNPN and CDR2 is SVGIG (reference sequence). The trim removed 7 bases at V and 3 bases at J, leaving 7 bases unmatched. The CDR3 extends over 14 amino acids.

This clonotype came up many times. The chain carries TRBV18 and TRBJ2-1; 11 bases fit TRBD2. Germline lookup yields CDR1 KGHSH and CDR2 LQKENI. CDR3 size: 15 residues. V lost 3 bases and J lost 7; bases outside the gene matches: 5. DNA of the CDR3: TGTGCCAGCTCACCGCTAACTAGCGGGAGTAATGAGCAGTTCTTC. It is translated as CASSPLTSGSNEQFF.

There are many counts of this clonotype. This chain links TRBV6-2 or TRBV6-3 with TRBJ2-5; 12 bases agree with TRBD1. The CDR3 runs to 15 residues. Germline V gives CDR1 MNHEY, CDR2 SVGEGT. The V gene end was trimmed by 2 bases and the J gene end by 4 bases; junction bases not matched to a gene: 2. CDR3 in DNA: TGTGCCAGCAGTTACCCGGGACAGGGGGCAGAGACCCAGTACTTC. Its protein product is CASSYPGQGAETQYF.

The table lists this clonotype with many counts. The J gene is TRBJ2-1, the V gene TRBV19, with 7 bases aligning to TRBD2. Germline V gene lookup returns CDR1 LNHDA and CDR2 SQIVND (reference sequence). CDR3 length: 17 residues. J gave up 7 bases and V 3 bases, and 15 bases lay outside the gene matches. The CDR3 is CASSMGRGGGLLNEQFF. In DNA, the CDR3 is TGTGCCAGTAGTATGGGTCGCGGGGGAGGACTTCTGAATGAGCAGTTCTTC. Complete variable domain (other parts from reference TRBV19 and TRBJ2-1): DGGITQSPKYLFRKEGQNVTLSCEQNLNHDAMYWYRQDPGQGLRLIYYSQIVNDFQKGDIAEGYSVSREKKESFPLTVTSAQKNPTAFYLCASSMGRGGGLLNEQFFGPGTRLTVL.

This clonotype has ten or more counts. The chain joins TRBV5-1 to TRBJ2-3; possibly TRBD1 for D (6 bases). Trimming left V 7 bases short and J 3 bases short, with 12 bases between. This CDR3 is built from 13 residues. The germline CDR1 and CDR2 sequences are SGHRS and YFSETQ. The CDR3 protein is CASARGFTDTQYF. The CDR3 nucleotides are TGCGCCAGCGCGAGGGGGTTTACAGATACGCAGTATTTT.

Many counts were recorded for this clonotype. The rearrangement joins TRBV12-5 to TRBJ1-2; TRBD1 aligns across 7 bases. J gave up 0 bases and V 4 bases, and 5 bases lay outside the gene matches. Looked up from germline, CDR1 is LGHNT and CDR2 is FRNRAP. CDR3 length equals 15 residues. CDR3 sequence: CASGSRDSANYGYTF. The CDR3 DNA sequence: TGTGCTAGTGGTTCCCGGGACAGTGCTAACTATGGCTACACCTTC.

Many counts were recorded for this clonotype. V is TRBV18 and J is TRBJ1-5; 8 bases are a match to TRBD1. Trimming took 6 bases from V and 2 from J; bases not matched to a gene: 6. This CDR3 is 15 amino acids long. In germline, CDR1 is KGHSH, CDR2 LQKENI. This chain's CDR3 is CASSGAGGRNQPQHF. CDR3 sequence (DNA): TGTGCCAGCTCTGGGGCAGGGGGCCGCAATCAGCCCCAGCATTTT.

The rearrangement links TRBV7-9 to TRBJ1-2, with unresolved D. The germline V and J ends were trimmed by 4 bases and 4 bases, with 19 bases remaining between them. In germline, CDR1 is SEHNR, CDR2 FQNEAQ (reference sequence). This CDR3 contains 16 residues. The CDR3 DNA follows: TGTGCCAGCAGCTCCCAGATTCTGACGGACTCCTATGGCTACACCTTC. As protein: CASSSQILTDSYGYTF.

The chain combines TRBV13 with TRBJ2-7; 7 bases map to TRBD1. CDR3 length: 15 amino acids. V was pared by 5 bases and J by 2 bases, with 9 bases of the junction left unmatched. Looked up from germline, CDR1 is PRHDT and CDR2 is FYEKMQ (reference sequence). DNA of the CDR3: TGTGCCAGCAGCGGAAGGGGACAGACAACCTACGAGCAGTACTTC. Protein product: CASSGRGQTTYEQYF.

The chain is built from TRBV3-1 and TRBJ2-2; possibly TRBD2 for D (6 bases). The CDR3 totals 13 residues. Between the trimmed V and J ends, which lost 5 bases and 9 bases, there was a span of 13 bases. Looked up from germline, CDR1 is LGHDT and CDR2 is YNNKEL (reference sequence). The CDR3 spells CASSSDGLRELFF. The CDR3 bases are TGTGCCAGCAGCTCCGACGGACTAAGGGAGCTGTTTTTT.

The J gene is TRBJ1-1, the V gene TRBV4-2; 8 bases align to TRBD1. With 7 bases clipped from V and 1 base from J, the junction kept 5 bases outside the gene matches. CDR3 length equals 14 residues. Germline CDR1 reads LGHNA; CDR2 reads YNFKEQ. The CDR3 spells CASTLGTGNTEAFF. The CDR3 DNA sequence: TGTGCCAGCACCCTAGGGACAGGGAACACTGAAGCTTTCTTT.

This clonotype came up many times. The chain joins TRBV6-5 to TRBJ1-5; D is uncertain. V lost 8 bases and J lost 1, with 18 bases in between. The CDR3 consists of 16 residues. Germline-derived CDR1 and CDR2 are MNHEY and SVGAGI. The CDR3 DNA is TGTGCCAGCGCCCGCGAGGGCCGCGCGAGCAATCAGCCCCAGCATTTT. Protein product: CASAREGRASNQPQHF.

At least ten counts were recorded for this clonotype. The rearrangement uses TRBV29-1 and TRBJ1-2; 10 nucleotides line up with TRBD1. This CDR3 region has 13 residues. Unmatched junction bases numbered 5, after V lost 2 bases and J lost 8 bases. Germline V gene data show CDR1 as SQVTM and CDR2 as ANQGSEA. CDR3 in amino acids: CSVERDRGRGYTF. As DNA, the CDR3 is TGCAGCGTTGAAAGGGACAGGGGCCGCGGCTACACCTTC.

In this sample, this clonotype turned up many times. The J gene is TRBJ2-1, the V gene TRBV6-2 or TRBV6-3; 7 nucleotides agree with TRBD2. This CDR3 contains 16 residues. V gave up 5 bases and J gave up 3 bases; unmatched junction bases: 10. Germline loops: CDR1 MNHEY, CDR2 SVGEGT. The CDR3, as DNA: TGTGCCAGCAGTAAGCCAGCGGGACGAAACTACAATGAGCAGTTCTTC. It yields the protein CASSKPAGRNYNEQFF.

The rearrangement joins TRBV10-2 to TRBJ2-7; either TRBD1 or TRBD2 may fit D (5 bases each). Per the germline V gene, CDR1 is WSHSY and CDR2 is SAAADI. This CDR3 region has 13 residues. V gave up 3 bases and J gave up 3 bases, with 9 bases separating them. In DNA form, the CDR3 reads TGCGCCAGCAGTGATGGGGGATTCTACGAGCAGTACTTC. Its translation is CASSDGGFYEQYF.

The genes are TRBV7-3 and TRBJ2-5, with D unclear. V lost 3 bases and J lost 2, with 7 bases in between. The length of the CDR3 is 13 residues. The germline gives CDR1 SGHTA, CDR2 FQGTGA. CDR3 sequence reads: CASSFGLQETQYF. CDR3 DNA: TGTGCCAGCAGCTTTGGGCTGCAAGAGACCCAGTACTTC.

The V gene is TRBV20-1, the J gene TRBJ2-1; D remains unclear. This CDR3 spans 13 amino acids. V lost 1 base to trimming and J lost 6 bases, with 10 bases between them. Germline V lookup: CDR1 DFQATT, CDR2 SNEGSKA (reference sequence). The CDR3: CSARGVAPNEQFF. In nucleotides, the CDR3 is TGCAGTGCTAGAGGGGTTGCGCCCAATGAGCAGTTCTTC.

V and J are TRBV7-3 and TRBJ2-1, with D perhaps TRBD1 (6 bases). From germline, CDR1 is SGHTA and CDR2 FQGTGA. CDR3 size: 13 residues. V was pared by 1 base and J by 10 bases, with 11 bases between. CDR3 in amino acids: CASSLRGGREQFF. CDR3 nucleotide sequence: TGTGCCAGCAGCTTAAGAGGGGGTAGGGAGCAGTTCTTC.